These 9 T cell receptor beta chains were all obtained from the same sample, sequenced in a study of early T cells in non-severe SARS-CoV-2 infection. TCRdb recomputed calls from the 5' RACE reads with MiXCR, one row per CDR3 protein. The data contain 55,000 to 70,000 distinct CDR3 sequences, 4% to 5.5% of them singletons. The sequenced sample consisted of whole blood. The receptors originated from an adult who was a healthcare worker with PCR-confirmed SARS-CoV-2 infection or an uninfected control (not recorded which).

The J gene is TRBJ1-1, the V gene TRBV4-2; D uncertain. The V and J ends lost 2 bases and 0 bases respectively, with 13 bases between them. This CDR3 has 16 residues. Per germline, CDR1 LGHNA and CDR2 YNFKEQ. CDR3 residues: CASSQFNAGMNTEAFF. Written as DNA, the CDR3 is TGTGCCAGCAGCCAATTTAACGCCGGCATGAACACTGAAGCTTTCTTT.

This clonotype has more than one count but fewer than ten. J is TRBJ2-1 and V is TRBV2; D is tentatively TRBD1 or TRBD2 (5 bases each). The CDR3 runs to 16 residues. Germline lookup yields CDR1 SNHLY and CDR2 FYNNEI. With 5 bases removed from V and 2 bases from J, the gap between germline ends came to 16 bases. In DNA form, the CDR3 reads TGTGCCAGCAGTTCAGGCCCCGGGACGGCCTACAATGAGCAGTTCTTC. Translation: CASSSGPGTAYNEQFF.

In its sample, this clonotype was seen a few times. This chain uses TRBV5-1 with TRBJ2-3; D is possibly TRBD1 or TRBD2 (5 bases each). This CDR3 region has 15 residues. Germline lookup yields CDR1 SGHRS and CDR2 YFSETQ. V lost 4 bases and J 2 bases, leaving 14 bases between the germline ends. CDR3 sequence reads: CASSEAGTSTDTQYF. The CDR3 region has the DNA TGCGCCAGCAGCGAGGCCGGGACCTCCACAGATACGCAGTATTTT.

This clonotype was seen a few times. The chain couples TRBV2 to TRBJ2-1; TRBD2 might be the D (5 bases). CDR1 is SNHLY and CDR2 is FYNNEI in the germline V gene. V was pared by 4 bases and J by 9 bases, with 7 bases between. This CDR3 comprises 11 residues. The CDR3 region has the DNA TGTGCCAGCAGTGTCGAGGGTGAGCAGTTCTTC. This gives the protein CASSVEGEQFF. The variable domain in full, with the rest retrieved from reference TRBV2 and TRBJ2-1, is EPEVTQTPSHQVTQMGQEVILRCVPISNHLYFYWYRQILGQKVEFLVSFYNNEISEKSEIFDDQFSVERPDGSNFTLKIRSTKLEDSAMYFCASSVEGEQFFGPGTRLTVL.

The V call is TRBV3-1, the J call TRBJ1-2; D call uncertain. The germline V gene encodes CDR1 LGHDT and CDR2 YNNKEL (reference sequence). The CDR3 runs 13 residues. The germline V and J ends were trimmed by 3 bases and 6 bases, with 11 bases remaining between them. The CDR3 sequence: CASSQGRGNGYTF. The CDR3 DNA is TGTGCCAGCAGCCAGGGCCGAGGGAATGGCTACACCTTC. Full variable domain (remainder filled in from reference TRBV3-1 and TRBJ1-2): DTAVSQTPKYLVTQMGNDKSIKCEQNLGHDTMYWYKQDSKKFLKIMFSYNNKELIINETVPNRFSPKSPDKAHLNLHINSLELGDSAVYFCASSQGRGNGYTFGSGTRLTVV.

This clonotype was recorded a few times. This rearrangement joins TRBV12-3 or TRBV12-4 to TRBJ2-1; TRBD1 aligns across 7 bases. The CDR3 extends over 15 amino acids. The V and J ends lost 3 bases and 8 bases, in that order; junction bases with no gene match: 10. The CDR3 protein is CASSFVLEGADEQFF. The CDR3 coding sequence is TGTGCCAGCAGTTTTGTCTTAGAGGGGGCGGATGAGCAGTTCTTC.

This clonotype has at least ten counts. The rearrangement links TRBV6-2 or TRBV6-3 to TRBJ2-1, with D tentatively TRBD1 or TRBD2 (6 bases each). The CDR3 has 15 residues. V shed 7 bases and J shed 2 bases, with 15 bases lying between them. The V gene's germline CDR1 is MNHEY and CDR2 SVGEGT. The CDR3 DNA reads as TGTGCCAGCACAGAAGGGGGAGGTGCCTACAATGAGCAGTTCTTC. Its protein product is CASTEGGGAYNEQFF.

This clonotype occurred many times. The CDR3, as DNA: TGTGCCACCAGTGATCCACAGGGGTCCAATGAGCAGTTCTTC. Its translation: CATSDPQGSNEQFF. The V and J genes are TRBV24-1 and TRBJ2-1; 7 bases match TRBD1. CDR3 length equals 14 residues. Trimming cost V 3 bases and J 6 bases; bases outside gene matches: 4. The germline gives CDR1 KGHDR, CDR2 SFDVKD.

This clonotype was counted between two and nine times. The chain is built from TRBV15 and TRBJ2-7; D is perhaps TRBD1 (5 bases). Germline CDR1 reads LNHNV; CDR2 reads YYDKDF (reference sequence). CDR3 length: 14 amino acids. V lost 0 bases, J lost 5 bases, and 11 bases lay in between. Here the CDR3 reads CATSREGEGDEQYF. The CDR3 nucleotides are TGTGCCACCAGCAGAGAAGGAGAAGGGGACGAGCAGTACTTC.